This T cell receptor (beta chain) was retrieved from a study of cytomegalovirus exposure and HLA in healthy donors. General study results and limits: Altogether, about 160 TCR beta chains were recorded as cytomegalovirus-associated. In a later analysis, DRB1 alleles had the most associated TCRs; HLA-C alleles the fewest. Among the CMV-associated chains, a few were confirmed in vitro as specific for CMV antigens.

60 Vbeta and 13 Jbeta primers were used in PCR. This table comes from immunoSEQ multiplex PCR, and its TCRdb copy is limited to in-frame clones, with some not included. Of hundreds of thousands of clones in the sample, approximately 82% were seen once. About this clone itself: Its specificity is unknown.

Germline CDR1 and CDR2: LNHDA and SQIVND (reference sequence). V was cut by 5 bases and J by 3 bases, with 14 bases left in between. The CDR3 is 14 residues long. The gene calls are TRBV19 and TRBJ2-7; D is perhaps TRBD1 (5 bases). Sequences were obtained from PBMCs. This TCR derives from a man aged 18 to 35 in good health and CMV-seronegative. The CDR3 DNA follows: TGTGCCAGTAGTTCGGCAGGGCTCGGCTACGAGCAGTACTTC. Protein: CASSSAGLGYEQYF.